The entry below describes one T cell receptor beta chain. Its target is not known. The record originates from a study of blood T cells in healthy people across ages. Study-wide points: Relative to aged donors, long-lived donors carried more naive CD4+ cells and displayed higher diversity. PBMCs went unsorted, and a conclusive naive versus antigen-experienced comparison was therefore prevented.

The CDR3 has 13 amino acids. Trimming removed 8 bases at V and 7 bases at J, with 18 bases between. CDR1 is LNHNV, CDR2 YYDKDF, per germline (reference sequence). The donors, aged about 6 to 95, were healthy Caucasians from Russia. The authors ran a second PCR of 7 to 11 cycles using a sample-barcoded 5' primer and a J-beta primer mix. TCRdb fed the 5' RACE reads into MiXCR, producing one record per CDR3 protein. The sample lists 1.5 million to 2 million distinct CDR3 sequences, about 30% seen once, with 7% to 9% in the top ten. The sample consisted of blood. This rearrangement joins TRBV15 to TRBJ2-7; D unresolved. The sequence was collected from a woman aged 25 to 45 in good health. CDR3 DNA sequence: TGTGCCACCTCCTCAGCGTCGATGGGGGAGCAGTACTTC. Amino acids: CATSSASMGEQYF.